The rows below give T cell receptor beta chains drawn from one sample of a study of CD8 T cells in Susac syndrome. TCRdb passed the immunoSEQ multiplex PCR reads through MiXCR, listing each CDR3 protein once. The profile shows 100,000 to 150,000 distinct CDR3 sequences, 90% to 95% of them singletons. The material sequenced was CD8+ T cells from PBMCs. These receptors all come from a human donor with Susac syndrome. Both conserved end residues are part of each CDR3. The order of the fields is V gene, J gene, clone size, D gene, CDR3 protein, CDR3 DNA. The D gene is left open where the match is weak. Size tells how often a clone was seen (once, few, many) or the class of an expanded clone, and some rows leave it out.

v_call: TRBV2
j_call: TRBJ2-1
clone_size: .
d_call: .
cdr3_aa: CASSVGFGNEQFF
cdr3_nt: TGTGCCAGCAGTGTTGGTTTTGGCAATGAGCAGTTCTTC

v_call: TRBV4-2
j_call: TRBJ2-1
clone_size: .
d_call: .
cdr3_aa: CASSHSSGINEQFF
cdr3_nt: TGTGCCAGCAGCCATTCTTCGGGGATCAATGAGCAGTTCTTC

v_call: TRBV9
j_call: TRBJ2-3
clone_size: .
d_call: TRBD1
cdr3_aa: CASSVGGTGVDTQYF
cdr3_nt: TGTGCCAGCAGCGTAGGTGGAACAGGGGTTGATACGCAGTATTTT

v_call: TRBV5-1
j_call: TRBJ2-5
clone_size: .
d_call: .
cdr3_aa: CASSAAGETQYF
cdr3_nt: TGCGCCAGCAGCGCCGCCGGGGAGACCCAGTACTTC

v_call: TRBV12-5
j_call: TRBJ2-2
clone_size: .
d_call: .
cdr3_aa: CALPTGTGELFF
cdr3_nt: TGTGCCCTCCCGACGGGGACCGGGGAGCTGTTTTTT

v_call: TRBV25-1
j_call: TRBJ2-1
clone_size: .
d_call: TRBD2
cdr3_aa: CASSAGSSGNTYNEQFF
cdr3_nt: TGTGCCAGCAGTGCCGGGTCTAGCGGTAACACCTACAATGAGCAGTTCTTC

v_call: TRBV20-1
j_call: TRBJ2-2
clone_size: .
d_call: .
cdr3_aa: CSASRLATNTGELFF
cdr3_nt: TGCAGTGCTAGTAGGCTAGCGACGAACACCGGGGAGCTGTTTTTT

v_call: TRBV7-9
j_call: TRBJ2-3
clone_size: .
d_call: TRBD1
cdr3_aa: CASSLATGDSDTQYF
cdr3_nt: TGTGCCAGCAGCTTAGCGACAGGGGATTCAGATACGCAGTATTTT

v_call: TRBV13
j_call: TRBJ2-5
clone_size: .
d_call: .
cdr3_aa: CASSLGPRETQYF
cdr3_nt: TGTGCCAGCAGCTTGGGACCGAGGGAGACCCAGTACTTC

v_call: TRBV4-2
j_call: TRBJ2-7
clone_size: .
d_call: .
cdr3_aa: CASSQEGQATYEQYF
cdr3_nt: TGTGCCAGCAGCCAAGAGGGCCAGGCCACCTACGAGCAGTACTTC

v_call: TRBV4-1
j_call: TRBJ1-2
clone_size: few
d_call: .
cdr3_aa: CASSQVDEGVYGYTF
cdr3_nt: TGCGCCAGCAGCCAAGTCGATGAGGGAGTCTATGGCTACACCTTC

v_call: TRBV5-6
j_call: TRBJ2-7
clone_size: .
d_call: .
cdr3_aa: CASSEGRTVYEQYF
cdr3_nt: TGTGCCAGCAGCGAAGGCCGGACAGTCTACGAGCAGTACTTC

v_call: TRBV28
j_call: TRBJ2-1
clone_size: .
d_call: .
cdr3_aa: CASSLAGSSLVNEQFF
cdr3_nt: TGTGCCAGCAGTTTAGCCGGCAGTTCCCTTGTAAATGAGCAGTTCTTC

v_call: TRBV6-1
j_call: TRBJ2-1
clone_size: .
d_call: TRBD2
cdr3_aa: CASSPSSPSGSYNEQFF
cdr3_nt: TGTGCCAGCAGCCCTTCCAGCCCTAGCGGGTCATACAATGAGCAGTTCTTC

v_call: TRBV3-1
j_call: TRBJ1-5
clone_size: .
d_call: TRBD1
cdr3_aa: CASSAGTGARDNQPQHF
cdr3_nt: TGTGCCAGCAGCGCCGGGACAGGGGCGCGGGACAATCAGCCCCAGCATTTT

v_call: TRBV3-1
j_call: TRBJ2-2
clone_size: .
d_call: .
cdr3_aa: CASSPLDTGELFF
cdr3_nt: TGTGCCAGCAGCCCCTTGGACACCGGGGAGCTGTTTTTT

v_call: TRBV28
j_call: TRBJ1-5
clone_size: .
d_call: TRBD1
cdr3_aa: CASSWDRHNQPQHF
cdr3_nt: TGTGCCAGCAGTTGGGACAGACACAATCAGCCCCAGCATTTT

v_call: TRBV20-1
j_call: TRBJ1-5
clone_size: .
d_call: TRBD1
cdr3_aa: CSARRLPGQGGNQPQHF
cdr3_nt: TGCAGTGCTAGGAGGTTGCCGGGACAGGGGGGCAATCAGCCCCAGCATTTT

v_call: TRBV12-3/TRBV12-4
j_call: TRBJ2-5
clone_size: .
d_call: TRBD2
cdr3_aa: CATRLAGEETQYF
cdr3_nt: TGTGCCACCAGGCTAGCGGGAGAGGAGACCCAGTACTTC

v_call: TRBV20-1
j_call: TRBJ2-1
clone_size: .
d_call: TRBD2
cdr3_aa: CSARTSGVHEQFF
cdr3_nt: TGCAGTGCCCGGACTAGCGGGGTCCATGAGCAGTTCTTC

v_call: TRBV30
j_call: TRBJ2-5
clone_size: .
d_call: TRBD1
cdr3_aa: CAWKGQGAVETQYF
cdr3_nt: TGTGCCTGGAAAGGGCAGGGGGCAGTGGAGACCCAGTACTTC

v_call: TRBV6-5
j_call: TRBJ2-2
clone_size: .
d_call: TRBD1
cdr3_aa: CASIPRGGGTGELFF
cdr3_nt: TGTGCCAGCATACCACGAGGGGGCGGCACCGGGGAGCTGTTTTTT

v_call: TRBV6-4
j_call: TRBJ2-2
clone_size: .
d_call: TRBD2
cdr3_aa: CASSDGRDTGELFF
cdr3_nt: TGTGCCAGCAGTGACGGGAGGGACACCGGGGAGCTGTTTTTT

v_call: TRBV30
j_call: TRBJ2-2
clone_size: .
d_call: .
cdr3_aa: CAWRDRLGRTTGELFF
cdr3_nt: TGTGCCTGGAGGGACCGATTGGGCAGAACGACCGGGGAGCTGTTTTTT

v_call: TRBV12-3/TRBV12-4
j_call: TRBJ2-2
clone_size: .
d_call: .
cdr3_aa: CASLGLAVNTGELFF
cdr3_nt: TGTGCCAGCTTGGGATTGGCGGTGAACACCGGGGAGCTGTTTTTT

v_call: TRBV5-1
j_call: TRBJ2-5
clone_size: .
d_call: TRBD2
cdr3_aa: CASSLGLTSGNEETQYF
cdr3_nt: TGCGCCAGCAGCTTGGGCCTTACTAGCGGGAACGAAGAGACCCAGTACTTC

v_call: TRBV5-4
j_call: TRBJ2-6
clone_size: .
d_call: .
cdr3_aa: CASSLEGLSGANVLTF
cdr3_nt: TGTGCCAGCAGCTTAGAAGGGCTCTCTGGGGCCAACGTCCTGACTTTC

v_call: TRBV24-1
j_call: TRBJ2-3
clone_size: .
d_call: TRBD2
cdr3_aa: CATSEGSGIDTQYF
cdr3_nt: TGTGCCACCAGTGAAGGTAGCGGGATAGATACGCAGTATTTT

v_call: TRBV29-1
j_call: TRBJ2-1
clone_size: .
d_call: .
cdr3_aa: CSEESMGNEQFF
cdr3_nt: TGCAGCGAGGAATCCATGGGCAATGAGCAGTTCTTC

v_call: TRBV27
j_call: TRBJ2-3
clone_size: .
d_call: .
cdr3_aa: CASSPDRLPDTQYF
cdr3_nt: TGTGCCAGCAGTCCCGACAGACTCCCAGATACGCAGTATTTT